Here is one T cell receptor beta chain with its context. Antigen unknown. The data derive from a study of regulatory T cells in long-lasting Graves disease. Findings and limits, study-wide: Newly diagnosed Graves' patients had higher TCR diversity than persistent ones.

The time point was: newly diagnosed GD, antithyroid drugs for less than 3 months. Preparation of the TCR library used RNA extracted from PBMCs. According to the study, TCR beta libraries were built with iRepertoire HTBI primers and CDR3-region Arm-PCR. TCRdb recomputed calls from the multiplex PCR reads with MiXCR, one row per CDR3 protein. The table lists 560,000 or so distinct CDR3 sequences, around 16% of them singletons. The CDR3 has 15 residues. Germline loops: CDR1 SNHLY, CDR2 FYNNEI. V dropped 7 bases and J dropped 7; count of bases not matched to a gene: 13. A further study also used this sample, focusing on T cells in Graves' hyperthyroidism and ophthalmopathy. As that report states: Graves' hyperthyroidism qualified as stable when ophthalmopathy did not progress within 18 months. Subjects aged 18 to 65 presented with newly diagnosed hyperthyroidism of less than 2 months' duration. First-round RT-PCR of the TCR CDR3 relied on the HTBI primer set.

The TCR was taken from a man between 18 and 35 years old with Graves disease. The sample consisted of peripheral blood mononuclear cells (PBMCs), taken at new diagnosis, from a patient treated with antithyroid drugs. The rearrangement uses TRBV2 and TRBJ2-4; 7 bases map to TRBD2. The chain's CDR3 is CASKGKREGDNIQYF. Here the CDR3 DNA reads TGTGCCAGCAAGGGGAAGCGGGAAGGAGACAACATTCAGTACTTC.